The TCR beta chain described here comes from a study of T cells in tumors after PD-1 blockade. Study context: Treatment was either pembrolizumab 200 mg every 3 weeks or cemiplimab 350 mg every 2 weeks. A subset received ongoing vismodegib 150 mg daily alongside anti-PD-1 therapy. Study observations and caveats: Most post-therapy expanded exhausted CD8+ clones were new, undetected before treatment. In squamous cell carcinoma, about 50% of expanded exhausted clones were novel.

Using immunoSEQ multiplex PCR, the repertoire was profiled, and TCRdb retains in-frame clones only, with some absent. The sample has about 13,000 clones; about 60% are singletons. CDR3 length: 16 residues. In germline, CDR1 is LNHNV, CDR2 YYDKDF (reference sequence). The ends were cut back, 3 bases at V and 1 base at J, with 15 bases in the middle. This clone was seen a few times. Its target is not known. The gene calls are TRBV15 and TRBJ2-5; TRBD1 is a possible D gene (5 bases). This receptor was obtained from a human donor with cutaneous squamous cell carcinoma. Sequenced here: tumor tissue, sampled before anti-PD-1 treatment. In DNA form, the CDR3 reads TGTGCCACCAGCAGGGACAAACGGGTCTTCCAAGAGACCCAGTACTTC. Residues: CATSRDKRVFQETQYF.